Sequencing of this T cell receptor (beta chain) was carried out in a study of CD8 T cells in ankylosing spondylitis. Regarding the study as a whole: Researchers report that disease-linked clones proved CD8+ and relatively rare in peripheral blood. Roughly eight highly homologous variants made up a TCR beta motif that seemed to typify ankylosing spondylitis blood.

This clonotype was counted only a few times. The antigen remains undetermined. Germline CDR1 is DFQATT and CDR2 is SNEGSKA (reference sequence). This CDR3 region has 13 residues. Trimming shortened V by 5 bases and J by 2 bases, and 12 bases separated the two germline ends. Preparation of TCR beta libraries was done by quantitative 5'-RACE with molecular barcodes. A single record per CDR3 protein comes from TCRdb applying MiXCR to the 5' RACE reads. Among under 250,000 distinct CDR3 sequences listed, about 30% were seen once. The sample consisted of blood, either unsorted or a sorted T cell fraction (not recorded which). The chain is built from TRBV20-1 and TRBJ2-5; maybe TRBD1 (5 bases). The receptor comes from a male donor with ankylosing spondylitis or in good health (not recorded which). CDR3 in amino acids: CSAARTSQETQYF. The CDR3 DNA is TGCAGTGCTGCGCGGACATCTCAAGAGACCCAGTACTTC.